This paragraph covers one T cell receptor beta chain sequence. Antigen specificity is unknown. Repertoires were generated with immunoSEQ multiplex PCR, while TCRdb's copy carries only in-frame clones and drops some. The table records about 72,000 clones, roughly nine tenths of them present only once. This record comes from a study of OX40 agonist ivuxolimab in advanced cancers. Overall study context: Enrolled patients in dose escalation had cancers that were hepatocellular carcinoma, melanoma, renal cell or head and neck cancer. Earlier anti-PD-1, anti-PD-L1 or anti-CTLA-4 therapy was permitted; over 35% had received some. A male proportion of 70% to 90% was recorded, with mean age around 60 years and range about 23 to 90.

Study-wide results and caveats: At doses 0.1 to 3.0 mg/kg, CD4+ and CD8+ clones expanded.

The material sequenced was CD4+ or CD8+ T cells sorted from blood, taken in a trial of the OX40 agonist ivuxolimab. The sequence came from an adult with an advanced solid tumor such as melanoma, head and neck, liver or kidney cancer.

This CDR3 is CASSLRDIQETQYF. Here the CDR3 DNA reads TGCGCCAGCAGCCTACGGGACATCCAAGAGACCCAGTACTTC. The rearrangement links TRBV5-1 to TRBJ2-5, with a possible D match to TRBD1 (6 bases). V was shortened by 4 bases and J by 1 base, with 11 bases between the two germline ends. Germline V gene lookup returns CDR1 SGHRS and CDR2 YFSETQ. CDR3 length: 14 amino acids.